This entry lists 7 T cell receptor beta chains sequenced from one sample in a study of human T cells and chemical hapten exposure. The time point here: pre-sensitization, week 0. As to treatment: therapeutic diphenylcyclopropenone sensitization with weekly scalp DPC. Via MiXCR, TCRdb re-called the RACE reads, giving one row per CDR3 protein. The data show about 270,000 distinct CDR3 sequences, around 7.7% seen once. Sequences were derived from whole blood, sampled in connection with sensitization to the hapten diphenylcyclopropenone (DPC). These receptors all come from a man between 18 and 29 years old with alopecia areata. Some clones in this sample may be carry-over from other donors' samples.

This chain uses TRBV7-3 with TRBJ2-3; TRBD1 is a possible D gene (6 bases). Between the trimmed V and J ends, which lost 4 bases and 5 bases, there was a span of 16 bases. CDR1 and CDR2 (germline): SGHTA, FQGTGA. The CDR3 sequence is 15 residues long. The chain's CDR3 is CASSSSGEKGDTQYF. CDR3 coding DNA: TGTGCCAGCAGCTCCTCAGGGGAGAAAGGAGATACGCAGTATTTT.

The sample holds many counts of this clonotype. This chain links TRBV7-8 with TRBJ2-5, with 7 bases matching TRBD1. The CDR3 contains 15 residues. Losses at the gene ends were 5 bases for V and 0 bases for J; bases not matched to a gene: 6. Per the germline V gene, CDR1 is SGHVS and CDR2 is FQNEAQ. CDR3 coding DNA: TGTGCCAGCAGCCCCCGACAGGGAAACCAAGAGACCCAGTACTTC. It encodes CASSPRQGNQETQYF.

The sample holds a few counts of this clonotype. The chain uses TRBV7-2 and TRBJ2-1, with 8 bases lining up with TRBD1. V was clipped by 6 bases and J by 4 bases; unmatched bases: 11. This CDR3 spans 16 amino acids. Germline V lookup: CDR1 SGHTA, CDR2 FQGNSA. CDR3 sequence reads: CASRSRGRPLYNEQFF. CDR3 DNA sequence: TGTGCCAGCAGAAGCAGGGGGCGCCCCCTATACAATGAGCAGTTCTTC.

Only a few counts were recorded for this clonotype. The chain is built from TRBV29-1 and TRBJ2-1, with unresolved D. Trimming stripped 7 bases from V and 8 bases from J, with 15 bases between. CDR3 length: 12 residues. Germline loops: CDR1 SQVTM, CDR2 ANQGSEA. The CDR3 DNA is TGCAGCGCAGCAGGTTTTAAGTATGAGCAGTTCTTC. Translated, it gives CSAAGFKYEQFF.

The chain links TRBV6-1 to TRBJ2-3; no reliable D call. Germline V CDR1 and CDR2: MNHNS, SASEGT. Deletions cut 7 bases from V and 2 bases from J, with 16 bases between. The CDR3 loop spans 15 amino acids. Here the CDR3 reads CASIRSRTLTDTQYF. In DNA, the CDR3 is TGTGCCAGCATTCGGTCTCGGACCCTCACAGATACGCAGTATTTT.

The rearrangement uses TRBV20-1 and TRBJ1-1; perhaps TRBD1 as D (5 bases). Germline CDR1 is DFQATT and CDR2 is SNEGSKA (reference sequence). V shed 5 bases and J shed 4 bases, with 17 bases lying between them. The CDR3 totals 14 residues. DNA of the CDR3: TGCAGTGCTCTGATTGTAGGGGCGAGCACTGAAGCTTTCTTT. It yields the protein CSALIVGASTEAFF.

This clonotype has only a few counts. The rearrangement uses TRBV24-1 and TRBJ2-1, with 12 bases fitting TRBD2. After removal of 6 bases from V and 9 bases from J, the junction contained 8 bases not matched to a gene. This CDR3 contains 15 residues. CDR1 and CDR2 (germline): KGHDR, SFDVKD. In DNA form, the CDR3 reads TGTGCCACCAGTTCTAGCGGGGGGGCCGTAGGTGAGCAGTTCTTC. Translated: CATSSSGGAVGEQFF.